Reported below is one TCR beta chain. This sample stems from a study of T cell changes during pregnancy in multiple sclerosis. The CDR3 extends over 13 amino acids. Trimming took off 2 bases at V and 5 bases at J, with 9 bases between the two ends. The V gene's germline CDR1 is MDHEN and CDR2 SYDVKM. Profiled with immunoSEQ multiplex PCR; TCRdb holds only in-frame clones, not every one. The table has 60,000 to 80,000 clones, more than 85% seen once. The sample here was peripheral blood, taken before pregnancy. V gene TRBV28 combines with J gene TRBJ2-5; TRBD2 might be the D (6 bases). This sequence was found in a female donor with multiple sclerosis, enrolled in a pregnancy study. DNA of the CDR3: TGTGCCAGCAGTTTAGCGGAGGGGGAGACCCAGTACTTC. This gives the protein CASSLAEGETQYF.